This TCR beta chain is from a study of beta chain features in type 1 diabetes (dated by TCRdb to between 2017 and 2018). Notes on the research overall: Mean age, gender distribution, total cell number and subset yield were not different between patients and healthy donors. A total of roughly 98,000,000 sorted cells were examined across all samples, and RNA yield correlated strongly with the number of cells per subset. Naive and central memory subsets were obtained from all 28 donors, but regulatory and stem cell-like memory subsets were isolated from only 8 patients and about 8 healthy donors. In the study, recently diagnosed type 1 diabetes patients and matched healthy donors were compared on the TCRB repertoires of their sorted circulating CD4+ T cell subsets. Results the study describes overall, beyond this receptor: Because cDNA was sequenced instead of genomic DNA, highly expressing activated cells could be over-represented, though the groups showed no difference in activation or CD3 levels. Only small numbers of individuals were included in the HLA sub-analyses, which left unresolved whether HLA type had any influence on TCRB rearrangement. Type 1 diabetes patients showed a moderate but significant shortening of TCRB CDR3 length in all four CD4+ subsets. Naive, central memory and regulatory TCRB repertoires appeared to be more similar among patients than among healthy donors. Shorter templates might have been favored by PCR, but patient and control samples were amplified and corrected together, so both groups would have been affected equally by any skew. Patients with type 1 diabetes made fewer insertions and deleted more nucleotides at VDJ recombination sites, implying thymic rearrangement abnormalities.

V trim: 0 bases; J trim: 1 base; unmatched bases: 4. Per the germline V gene, SGDLS is the CDR1 and YYNGEE is the CDR2. Including the terminal cysteine and phenylalanine, the CDR3 comprises 16 residues. Just CDR3 DNA is preserved here, 48 bases in frame from base 1. The High Capacity cDNA Reverse Transcription Kit was used to reverse transcribe all of the isolated RNA, meaning that expressed TCRB transcripts were what got sequenced. Naive, central memory and regulatory T cell samples underwent deep immunoSEQ sequencing, averaging approximately 3.3 million total reads per sample. Sorted cells were lysed in RLT buffer, and RNA was extracted using DNase-treated RNeasy Micro or Mini kits according to cell number. To prevent cross-contamination, every cell subset was processed on its own, while patient and healthy donor samples were processed together. Using the immunoSEQ multiplex PCR, TCRB sequences were amplified from cDNA into 87-bp fragments spanning the CDR3 region. Amplicons were sequenced on the Illumina HiSeq platform. Regarding the original processing steps: PCR bias was corrected computationally using synthetic template baselines, and reads within Hamming distance 2 were collapsed, with unmergeable singletons discarded. Reads were aligned against IMGT to assign V, D and J genes, CDR3 length and insertions or deletions at six rearrangement sites. Clonotype counts were normalized to sorted cell number within each subset before computing true diversity and Gini coefficients with the tcR R package. The overlap coefficient, calculated on TCRB nucleotide sequences, was used to quantify repertoire sharing. Out-of-frame TCRB sequences from naive cells were analyzed as a proxy for the pre-selection repertoire. TCRdb took this table from immuneACCESS and kept in-frame rearrangements with V and J called. Such tables lack part of the clones; where checked against another copy, unresolved V genes explain under half of the gap, and the rest is unexplained. V and J calls and clone size are those listed in that table; D and trimming were worked out from the DNA. The sample has 200,000 to 300,000 clones on record, around 13% of them singletons. The ten top clones hold about 0.018% of the sample.

A single peripheral blood draw of 90 to 150 mL on average was collected from each donor into heparinised tubes. A BD FACSAria II was used to sort naive, central memory, regulatory and stem cell-like memory CD4+ T cells with a panel that included CD45RO, CCR7, CD25, CD127, CD95 and CD27. All sorted populations exceeded 95% purity. PBMCs were isolated right away by Lymphoprep density gradient centrifugation and were stained directly, without culture. So that batch effects would be minimized, each experiment stained and sorted samples in pairs, pairing one healthy donor with one patient. This clone has only a few counts. No antigen is known for it. Base-call qualities are not available, and no considerably larger clone is one nucleotide away.

This sequence was found in a man aged 30-40 years with type 1 diabetes. This chain is built from TRBV9 and TRBJ2-5; TRBD2 matches 9 bases in the middle. Material: naive CD4+ T cells from blood. This specimen's cell subset or site label, per the study, means: true naive CD4+ T cells. The CDR3 has the sequence CASSVAVSGGQETQYF. The nucleotide sequence is TGTGCCAGCAGCGTAGCAGTTAGCGGGGGCCAAGAGACCCAGTACTTC.